The 9 T cell receptor beta chains reported below all come from one sample, sequenced in a study of blood T cell repertoires in COVID-19. Measured with immunoSEQ multiplex PCR; TCRdb has only the in-frame clones, and not every one. The sample records 95,000 to 100,000 clones, 70% to 85% being singletons. The sequenced sample consisted of peripheral blood. These receptors all stem from a human donor in a cohort sampled during active COVID-19.

The genes are TRBV10-2 and TRBJ1-5; D ambiguous. V lost 4 bases, J lost 4 bases, and 17 bases lay in between. Germline assignment: CDR1 WSHSY and CDR2 SAAADI. This CDR3 is built from 16 residues. This CDR3 is CASSGGLAGSNQPQHF. For the CDR3, the DNA is TGCGCCAGCAGTGGAGGTTTGGCGGGCAGTAATCAGCCCCAGCATTTT.

The rearrangement links TRBV6-5 to TRBJ1-5, with D perhaps matching TRBD1 (6 bases). Germline loops: CDR1 MNHEY, CDR2 SVGAGI. With 6 bases removed from V and 0 bases from J, the gap between germline ends came to 12 bases. This CDR3 spans 15 amino acids. CDR3 in amino acids: CASSGTLYSNQPQHF. The CDR3 nucleotides are TGTGCCAGCAGCGGGACATTGTATAGCAATCAGCCCCAGCATTTT.

This clone has just a few counts. The chain recombines TRBV15 with TRBJ2-3, with a tentative D call TRBD2 (5 bases). V gave up 1 base and J gave up 0 bases, with 11 bases separating them. Germline CDR1 and CDR2: LNHNV and YYDKDF (reference sequence). The CDR3 is 16 amino acids. CDR3 sequence (DNA): TGTGCCACCAGCAGAGGATTAGCGCCTAGCACAGATACGCAGTATTTT. The encoded protein is CATSRGLAPSTDTQYF.

As regards this clone: The sample holds other DNA sequences that translate to the same CDR3. This rearrangement joins TRBV18 to TRBJ2-2; D unresolved. The V gene's germline CDR1 is KGHSH and CDR2 LQKENI. The CDR3 totals 13 residues. V gave up 3 bases and J gave up 3 bases, with 5 bases separating them. CDR3 loop: CASSPRDTGELFF. CDR3 DNA sequence: TGTGCCAGCTCACCCCGGGACACCGGGGAGCTGTTTTTT.

The chain joins TRBV18 to TRBJ2-3, with D perhaps TRBD2 (6 bases). The germline V gene has CDR1 KGHSH and CDR2 LQKENI. Trimming cost V 6 bases and J 4 bases, with 17 bases left between them. CDR3 length equals 15 residues. In DNA form, the CDR3 reads TGTGCCAGCTCGGGACTCCCTCTGGTTGCAGATACGCAGTATTTT. Translating gives CASSGLPLVADTQYF.

In nucleotides, the CDR3 is TGTGCCACCGCCGTGGGCCCCCAAGCCGCAGATACGCAGTATTTT. It translates to CATAVGPQAADTQYF. V gene TRBV15 combines with J gene TRBJ2-3; no reliable D call. The CDR3 has 15 residues. CDR1 is LNHNV and CDR2 is YYDKDF in the germline V gene (reference sequence). Trimming took off 8 bases at V and 4 bases at J, with 19 bases between the two ends.

This chain uses TRBV5-5 with TRBJ1-2; D is undetermined. The CDR3 consists of 14 residues. The V end was cut by 4 bases, the J end by 2 bases, with 12 bases between. Germline CDR1 and CDR2: SGHKS and YYEKEE (reference sequence). The CDR3 is CASSQRYDNYGYTF. The CDR3 DNA is TGTGCCAGCAGCCAGCGATACGACAACTATGGCTACACCTTC.

The chain combines TRBV5-1 with TRBJ2-7, with 11 nucleotides matching TRBD2. Looked up from germline, CDR1 is SGHRS and CDR2 is YFSETQ. The V and J ends lost 3 bases and 5 bases, in that order; junction bases with no gene match: 10. The CDR3 extends over 16 amino acids. The CDR3 DNA follows: TGCGCCAGCAGCTCAAGCGCCGGGACTAGCGGCAACGAGCAGTACTTC. This codes for CASSSSAGTSGNEQYF.

In nucleotides, the CDR3 is TGTGCCGCCCGAGCGGGAGGCTACAATGAGCAGTTCTTC. Its translation is CAARAGGYNEQFF. V and J are TRBV10-3 and TRBJ2-1; the match to TRBD2 covers 9 bases. This CDR3 spans 13 amino acids. J gave up 3 bases and V 11 bases, and 5 bases lay outside the gene matches. CDR1 ENHRY and CDR2 SYGVKD come from the germline V gene.